Listed below are T cell receptor beta chains from one sample, sequenced in a study of blood T cell repertoires in COVID-19. Clones were read by immunoSEQ multiplex PCR, and TCRdb kept only the in-frame ones, dropping some. Among roughly 50,000 clones listed, over 80% were seen once. The sample was peripheral blood. Every receptor here comes from a man between 65 and 85 years old with acute or convalescent COVID-19. Each CDR3 is given with its conserved first and last residue. Fields, in order: V gene, CDR3 protein.

V gene: TRBV7-2; CDR3 protein: CASSLVQGAQPQHF
V gene: TRBV27; CDR3 protein: CASSLRAGTVYGYTF
V gene: TRBV19; CDR3 protein: CASSPGTDSSYEQYF
V gene: TRBV7-8; CDR3 protein: CASSLEGQGSNQPQHF
V gene: TRBV10-1; CDR3 protein: CASTAGGDGELFF
V gene: TRBV28; CDR3 protein: CASSSNSGGNTLFRYF
V gene: TRBV28; CDR3 protein: CASRILNYGYTF
V gene: TRBV5-6; CDR3 protein: CASSHSQGAITGELFF
V gene: TRBV5-6; CDR3 protein: CASSLRGRLTDTQYF
V gene: TRBV6-5; CDR3 protein: CASSYDRSPGNTIYF
V gene: TRBV7-2; CDR3 protein: CASSFSGSTGELFF
V gene: TRBV6-6; CDR3 protein: CASSPGTITEAFF
V gene: TRBV30; CDR3 protein: CAWKLSGGFSYEQYF
V gene: TRBV18; CDR3 protein: CASSPPGSGSADTQYF
V gene: TRBV2; CDR3 protein: CASDRSGQPNEKLFF
V gene: TRBV24-1; CDR3 protein: CATSDSQGTEAFF
V gene: TRBV28; CDR3 protein: CASSSRRGQGPFREGYTF
V gene: TRBV6-5; CDR3 protein: CASSYPAVLRTPLHF
V gene: TRBV7-9; CDR3 protein: CASSSTVLYEQFF
V gene: TRBV7-9; CDR3 protein: CASSGRGYEQYF
V gene: TRBV7-7; CDR3 protein: CASSPGTEETQYF
V gene: TRBV19; CDR3 protein: CASSILASGSGEQFF
V gene: TRBV3-1/TRBV3-2; CDR3 protein: CASSHGSYHEQYF
V gene: TRBV7-8; CDR3 protein: CASSLGLAGEQGELFF
V gene: TRBV7-2; CDR3 protein: CASSPTVPLTGELFF
V gene: TRBV7-9; CDR3 protein: CASSLTRGGELFF
V gene: TRBV5-1; CDR3 protein: CASSLQRDRYTF
V gene: TRBV12-3/TRBV12-4; CDR3 protein: CASSLAGTIEAFF
V gene: TRBV6-1; CDR3 protein: CASSRDSLSDTEAFF
V gene: TRBV13; CDR3 protein: CASSTRQGLNTEAFF
V gene: TRBV10-3; CDR3 protein: CAISIGVYANTGELFF
V gene: TRBV5-6; CDR3 protein: CASAHDRLNEQFF
V gene: TRBV27; CDR3 protein: CASSSPSGEQFF